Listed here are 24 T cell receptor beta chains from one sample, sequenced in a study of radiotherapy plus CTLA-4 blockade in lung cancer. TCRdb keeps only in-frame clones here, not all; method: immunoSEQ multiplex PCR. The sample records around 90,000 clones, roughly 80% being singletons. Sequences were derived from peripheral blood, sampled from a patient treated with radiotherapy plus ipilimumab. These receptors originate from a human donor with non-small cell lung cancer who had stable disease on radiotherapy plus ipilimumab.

The CDR3 coding sequence is TGCAGCGTACGAGCCCCAGGCTACGAGCAGTACTTC. It is translated as CSVRAPGYEQYF. The chain recombines TRBV29-1 with TRBJ2-7; D is undetermined. The germline gives CDR1 SQVTM, CDR2 ANQGSEA. The CDR3 has 12 amino acids. Trimming removed 6 bases from V and 3 bases from J, with 12 bases in between.

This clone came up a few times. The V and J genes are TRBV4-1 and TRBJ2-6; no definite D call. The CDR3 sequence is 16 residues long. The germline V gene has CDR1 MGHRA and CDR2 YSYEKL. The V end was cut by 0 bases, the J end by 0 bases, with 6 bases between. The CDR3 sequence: CASSQEPDSGANVLTF. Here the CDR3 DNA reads TGCGCCAGCAGCCAAGAACCGGACTCTGGGGCCAACGTCCTGACTTTC.

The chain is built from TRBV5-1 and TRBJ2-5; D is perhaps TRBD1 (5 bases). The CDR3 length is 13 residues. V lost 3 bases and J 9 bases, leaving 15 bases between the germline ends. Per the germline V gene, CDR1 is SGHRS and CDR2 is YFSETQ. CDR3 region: CASSSARVGPQYF. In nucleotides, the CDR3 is TGCGCCAGCAGCTCCGCCAGGGTTGGTCCCCAGTACTTC.

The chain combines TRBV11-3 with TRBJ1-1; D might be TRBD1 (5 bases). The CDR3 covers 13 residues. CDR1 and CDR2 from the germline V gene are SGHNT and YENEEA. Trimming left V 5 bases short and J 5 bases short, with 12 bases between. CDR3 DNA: TGTGCCAGCAGCCGGGGACGGATGACTGAAGCTTTCTTT. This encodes CASSRGRMTEAFF.

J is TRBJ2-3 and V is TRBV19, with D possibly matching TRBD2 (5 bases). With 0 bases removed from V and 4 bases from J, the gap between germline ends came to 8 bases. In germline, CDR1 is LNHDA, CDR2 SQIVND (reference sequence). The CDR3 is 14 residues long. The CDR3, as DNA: TGTGCCAGTAGTATAGATAGGACTGCAGATACGCAGTATTTT. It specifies CASSIDRTADTQYF.

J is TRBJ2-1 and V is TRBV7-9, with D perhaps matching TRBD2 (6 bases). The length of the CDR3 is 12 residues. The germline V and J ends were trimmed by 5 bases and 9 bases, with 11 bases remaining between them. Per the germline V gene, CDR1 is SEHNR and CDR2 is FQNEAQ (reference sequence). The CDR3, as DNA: TGTGCCAGCAGCCATATCGGGGGTGAGCAGTTCTTC. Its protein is CASSHIGGEQFF. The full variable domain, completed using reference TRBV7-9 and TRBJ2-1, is DTGVSQNPRHKITKRGQNVTFRCDPISEHNRLYWYRQTLGQGPEFLTYFQNEAQLEKSRLLSDRFSAERPKGSFSTLEIQRTEQGDSAMYLCASSHIGGEQFFGPGTRLTVL.

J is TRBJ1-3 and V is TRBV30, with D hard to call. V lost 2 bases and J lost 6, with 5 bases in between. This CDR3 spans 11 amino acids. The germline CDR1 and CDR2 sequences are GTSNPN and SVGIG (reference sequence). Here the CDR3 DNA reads TGTGCCTGGAGTCCTCAAAACACCATATATTTT. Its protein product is CAWSPQNTIYF.

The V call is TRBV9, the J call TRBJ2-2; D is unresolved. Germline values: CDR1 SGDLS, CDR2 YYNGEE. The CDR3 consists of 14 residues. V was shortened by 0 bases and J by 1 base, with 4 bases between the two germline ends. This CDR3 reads CASSVEGNTGELFF. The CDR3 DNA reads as TGTGCCAGCAGCGTAGAAGGGAACACCGGGGAGCTGTTTTTT. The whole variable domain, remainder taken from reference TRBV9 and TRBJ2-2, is DSGVTQTPKHLITATGQRVTLRCSPRSGDLSVYWYQQSLDQGLQFLIQYYNGEERAKGNILERFSAQQFPDLHSELNLSSLELGDSALYFCASSVEGNTGELFFGEGSRLTVL.

In DNA form, the CDR3 reads TGTGCCAGCAGTGTACTCCATTTT. Its translation is CASSVLHF. The V call is TRBV6-4, the J call TRBJ1-5; D not resolved. Deletions cut 4 bases from V and 16 bases from J, with 5 bases between. CDR3 length equals 8 residues. The germline V gene has CDR1 MRHNA and CDR2 SNTAGT.

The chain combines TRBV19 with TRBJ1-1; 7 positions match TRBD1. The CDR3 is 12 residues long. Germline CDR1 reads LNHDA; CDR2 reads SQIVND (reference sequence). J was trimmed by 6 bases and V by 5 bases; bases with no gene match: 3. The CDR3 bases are TGTGCCAGTAGTGGAGACAGGGCTGAAGCTTTCTTT. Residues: CASSGDRAEAFF.

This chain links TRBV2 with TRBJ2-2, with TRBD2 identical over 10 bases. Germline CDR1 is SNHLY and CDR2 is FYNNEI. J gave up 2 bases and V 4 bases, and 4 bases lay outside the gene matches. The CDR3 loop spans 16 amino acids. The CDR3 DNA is TGTGCCAGCAGTGTGCTAGCGGGGGTCAACACCGGGGAGCTGTTTTTT. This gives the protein CASSVLAGVNTGELFF.

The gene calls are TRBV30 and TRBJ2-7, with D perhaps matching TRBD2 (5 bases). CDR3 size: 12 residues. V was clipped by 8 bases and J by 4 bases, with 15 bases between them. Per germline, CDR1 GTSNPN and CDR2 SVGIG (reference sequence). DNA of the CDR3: TGTGCCGGAGAGGGTAGAAGTTACGAGCAGTACTTC. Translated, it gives CAGEGRSYEQYF. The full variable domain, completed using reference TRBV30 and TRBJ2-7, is SQTIHQWPATLVQPVGSPLSLECTVEGTSNPNLYWYRQAAGRGLQLLFYSVGIGQISSEVPQNLSASRPQDRQFILSSKKLLLSDSGFYLCAGEGRSYEQYFGPGTRLTVT.

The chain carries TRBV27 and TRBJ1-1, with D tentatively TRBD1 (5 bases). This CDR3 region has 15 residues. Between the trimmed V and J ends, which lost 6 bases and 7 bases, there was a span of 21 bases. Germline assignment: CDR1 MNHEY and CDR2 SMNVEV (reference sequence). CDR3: CASSTTYRGRGEAFF. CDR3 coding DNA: TGTGCCAGCAGCACTACATATCGGGGCCGGGGTGAAGCTTTCTTT.

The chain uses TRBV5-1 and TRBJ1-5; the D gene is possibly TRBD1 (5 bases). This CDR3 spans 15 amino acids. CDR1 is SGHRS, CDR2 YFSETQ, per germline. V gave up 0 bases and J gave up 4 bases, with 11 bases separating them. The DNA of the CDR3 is TGCGCCAGCAGCTTGGATGGGGCAGGGAATCAGCCCCAGCATTTT. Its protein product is CASSLDGAGNQPQHF.

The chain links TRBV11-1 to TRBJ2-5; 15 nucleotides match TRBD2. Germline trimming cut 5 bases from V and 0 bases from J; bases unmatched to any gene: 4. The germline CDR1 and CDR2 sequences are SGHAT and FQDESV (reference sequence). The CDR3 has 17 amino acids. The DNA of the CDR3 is TGTGCCAGCAGCGCCGGACTAGCGGGGGGGTACCAAGAGACCCAGTACTTC. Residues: CASSAGLAGGYQETQYF. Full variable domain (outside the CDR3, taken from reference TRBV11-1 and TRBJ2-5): EAEVAQSPRYKITEKSQAVAFWCDPISGHATLYWYRQILGQGPELLVQFQDESVVDDSQLPKDRFSAERLKGVDSTLKIQPAELGDSAMYLCASSAGLAGGYQETQYFGPGTRLLVL.

The CDR3 DNA reads as TGTGCCAGCAGCCTCACAGTGAACACTGAAGCTTTCTTT. Its protein product is CASSLTVNTEAFF. This chain uses TRBV11-3 with TRBJ1-1; D gene ambiguous. Trimming stripped 5 bases from V and 0 bases from J, with 7 bases between. The CDR3 contains 13 residues. In germline, CDR1 is SGHNT, CDR2 YENEEA.

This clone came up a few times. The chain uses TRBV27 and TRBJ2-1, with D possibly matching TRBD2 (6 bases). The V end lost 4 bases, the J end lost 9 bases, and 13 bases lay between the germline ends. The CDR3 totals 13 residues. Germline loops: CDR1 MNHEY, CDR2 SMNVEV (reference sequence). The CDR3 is CASSSTSWGEQFF. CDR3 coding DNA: TGTGCCAGCAGTTCCACTAGCTGGGGTGAGCAGTTCTTC.

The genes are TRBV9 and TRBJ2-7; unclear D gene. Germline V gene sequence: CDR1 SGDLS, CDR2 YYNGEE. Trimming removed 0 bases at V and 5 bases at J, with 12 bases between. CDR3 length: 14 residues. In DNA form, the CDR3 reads TGTGCCAGCAGCGTAGGCTCGCGGCCTAACGAGCAGTACTTC. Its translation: CASSVGSRPNEQYF.

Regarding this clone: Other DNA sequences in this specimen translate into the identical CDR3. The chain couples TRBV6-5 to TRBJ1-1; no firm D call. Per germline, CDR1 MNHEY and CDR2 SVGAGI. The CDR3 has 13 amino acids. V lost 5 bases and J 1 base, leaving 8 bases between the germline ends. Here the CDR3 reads CASSLDPNTEAFF. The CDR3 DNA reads TGTGCCAGCAGTCTTGACCCGAACACTGAAGCTTTCTTT.

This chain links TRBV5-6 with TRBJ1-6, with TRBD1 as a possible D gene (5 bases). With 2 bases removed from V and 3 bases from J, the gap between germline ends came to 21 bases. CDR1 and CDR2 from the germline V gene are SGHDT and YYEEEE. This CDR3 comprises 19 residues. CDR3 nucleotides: TGTGCCAGCAGCTTCTACCGGGACTCACAGATTCACTATAATTCACCCCTCCACTTT. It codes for CASSFYRDSQIHYNSPLHF.

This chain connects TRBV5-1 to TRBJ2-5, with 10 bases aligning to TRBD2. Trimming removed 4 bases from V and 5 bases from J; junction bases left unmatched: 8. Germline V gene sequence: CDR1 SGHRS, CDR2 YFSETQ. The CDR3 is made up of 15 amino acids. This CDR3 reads CASSPQGTSVETQYF. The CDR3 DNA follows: TGCGCCAGCAGCCCACAAGGGACTAGCGTCGAGACCCAGTACTTC. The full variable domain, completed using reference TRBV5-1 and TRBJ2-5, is KAGVTQTPRYLIKTRGQQVTLSCSPISGHRSVSWYQQTPGQGLQFLFEYFSETQRNKGNFPGRFSGRQFSNSRSEMNVSTLELGDSALYLCASSPQGTSVETQYFGPGTRLLVL.

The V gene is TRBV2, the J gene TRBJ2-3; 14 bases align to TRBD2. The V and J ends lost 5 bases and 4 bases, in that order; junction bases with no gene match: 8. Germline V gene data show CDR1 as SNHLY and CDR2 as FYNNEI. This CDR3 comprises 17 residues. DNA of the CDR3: TGTGCCAGCAGTCACGGACTAGCGGGGGGTAGGGCAGATACGCAGTATTTT. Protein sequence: CASSHGLAGGRADTQYF.

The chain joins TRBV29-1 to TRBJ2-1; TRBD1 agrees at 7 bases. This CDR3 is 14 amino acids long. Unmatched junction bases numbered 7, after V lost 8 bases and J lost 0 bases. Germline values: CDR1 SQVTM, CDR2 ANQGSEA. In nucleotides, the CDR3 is TGCAGCACCGACAGGGTCGGCTCCTACAATGAGCAGTTCTTC. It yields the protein CSTDRVGSYNEQFF.

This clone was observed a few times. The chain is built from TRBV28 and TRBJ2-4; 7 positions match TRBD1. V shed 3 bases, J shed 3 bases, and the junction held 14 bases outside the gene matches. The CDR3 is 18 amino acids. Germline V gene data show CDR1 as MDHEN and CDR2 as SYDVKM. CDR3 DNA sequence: TGTGCCAGCAGTTTTGGGTATACAGGGGATAAGGGCAAAAACATTCAGTACTTC. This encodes CASSFGYTGDKGKNIQYF.